Shown below are 13 T cell receptor beta chains from a single sample sequenced in a study of T cell changes during pregnancy in multiple sclerosis. The method was immunoSEQ multiplex PCR; TCRdb's version includes in-frame clones alone and lacks a portion of them. The sample holds 40,000 to 55,000 clones; just over 90% are singletons and the top ten take around 0.4%. The starting material was CD4+ T cells from peripheral blood mononuclear cells, obtained before pregnancy. These receptors were obtained from a female donor with multiple sclerosis, enrolled in a pregnancy study.

This chain joins TRBV13 and TRBJ1-1; D not certain. Germline loops: CDR1 PRHDT, CDR2 FYEKMQ (reference sequence). V was cut by 7 bases and J by 0 bases, with 6 bases left in between. This CDR3 region has 12 residues. As DNA, the CDR3 is TGTGCCAGCAAGCGCCTGAACACTGAAGCTTTCTTT. Protein product: CASKRLNTEAFF.

The rearrangement links TRBV7-6 to TRBJ1-4, with 8 bases lining up with TRBD1. Losses at the gene ends were 1 base for V and 5 bases for J; bases not matched to a gene: 3. CDR1 is SGHVS, CDR2 FNYEAQ, per germline. The CDR3 length is 15 residues. Here the CDR3 reads CASSLGGTGNEKLFF. CDR3 sequence (DNA): TGTGCCAGCAGCTTAGGCGGGACAGGAAATGAAAAACTGTTTTTT.

This clone was observed a single time. The chain has TRBV12-2 and TRBJ2-7; TRBD2, as called in the table, went unchecked against the DNA. TRBV12-2 is deemed a pseudogene. This CDR3 contains 16 residues. CDR3 in amino acids: CASRFTTSGVTYEQYF. CDR3 DNA sequence: TGTGCAAGTCGCTTTACGACTAGCGGGGTTACCTACGAGCAGTACTTC.

This rearrangement joins TRBV29-1 to TRBJ2-1; D may be TRBD2 (6 bases). The CDR3 is 13 amino acids. V was clipped by 4 bases and J by 7 bases, with 14 bases between them. Germline-derived CDR1 and CDR2 are SQVTM and ANQGSEA. CDR3 nucleotide sequence: TGCAGCGTTGTACGGGAGTTTAAGAATGAGCAGTTCTTC. Its translation is CSVVREFKNEQFF.

The rearrangement links TRBV2 to TRBJ2-7, with 8 bases fitting TRBD2. With 6 bases clipped from V and 9 bases from J, the junction kept 13 bases outside the gene matches. CDR3 length: 14 residues. Germline V lookup: CDR1 SNHLY, CDR2 FYNNEI. CDR3 amino acids: CASRSGSPIPGQYF. CDR3 nucleotides: TGTGCCAGCAGGAGCGGGAGTCCTATTCCCGGGCAGTACTTC.

The chain employs TRBV5-1 and TRBJ2-7; 7 bases line up with TRBD2. CDR3 length: 13 residues. Losses at the gene ends were 0 bases for V and 6 bases for J; bases not matched to a gene: 3. CDR1 and CDR2 from the germline V gene are SGHRS and YFSETQ. The CDR3 loop is CASSLELATEQYF. CDR3 nucleotides: TGCGCCAGCAGCTTGGAACTAGCGACCGAGCAGTACTTC.

The chain links TRBV2 to TRBJ2-1; TRBD2 agrees at 10 bases. The CDR3 extends over 18 amino acids. The V gene end was trimmed by 9 bases and the J gene end by 0 bases; junction bases not matched to a gene: 14. CDR1 and CDR2 (germline): SNHLY, FYNNEI. The chain's CDR3 is CASRRTSGALSSYNEQFF. CDR3 coding DNA: TGTGCCAGTCGAAGGACTAGCGGAGCCTTAAGCTCCTACAATGAGCAGTTCTTC.

This rearrangement joins TRBV19 to TRBJ2-7, with 7 nucleotides matching TRBD2. The CDR3 is 17 residues long. Trimming took 9 bases from V and 4 from J; bases not matched to a gene: 21. Germline CDR1 and CDR2: LNHDA and SQIVND (reference sequence). The CDR3 sequence is CASTPGPRGDHHYEQYF. CDR3 DNA: TGTGCCAGCACCCCTGGCCCTCGGGGGGACCACCATTACGAGCAGTACTTC.

The chain recombines TRBV5-1 with TRBJ2-4; D possibly corresponds to TRBD2 (6 bases). CDR1 and CDR2 from the germline V gene are SGHRS and YFSETQ. CDR3 length: 19 residues. V was cut by 1 base and J by 1 base, with 21 bases left in between. The CDR3 region is CASSLIPRWGETAKNIQYF. DNA for the CDR3: TGCGCCAGCAGCTTGATCCCTCGGTGGGGGGAGACGGCCAAAAACATTCAGTACTTC.

The chain carries TRBV29-1 and TRBJ2-2, with TRBD2 identical over 12 bases. The CDR3 contains 16 residues. Germline CDR1 reads SQVTM; CDR2 reads ANQGSEA. With V trimmed by 2 bases and J by 1 base, 2 bases remained unmatched. The CDR3 is CSVELAGGVNTGELFF. CDR3 bases: TGCAGCGTTGAACTAGCGGGAGGGGTGAACACCGGGGAGCTGTTTTTT.

The gene calls are TRBV5-4 and TRBJ2-6; unclear D gene. The V end was cut by 1 base, the J end by 4 bases, with 15 bases between. Per germline, CDR1 SGHNT and CDR2 YYREEE (reference sequence). The CDR3 spans 17 residues. In DNA, the CDR3 is TGTGCCAGCAGCTTGCCCTCGACTGCCTCGGGGGCCAACGTCCTGACTTTC. It is translated as CASSLPSTASGANVLTF. Supplemented by reference TRBV5-4 and TRBJ2-6, the full variable domain reads ETGVTQSPTHLIKTRGQQVTLRCSSQSGHNTVSWYQQALGQGPQFIFQYYREEENGRGNFPPRFSGLQFPNYSSELNVNALELDDSALYLCASSLPSTASGANVLTFGAGSRLTVL.

The chain employs TRBV6-1 and TRBJ2-2; weak D call: TRBD1 (8 bases). There are 16 residues in the CDR3. Germline V gene lookup returns CDR1 MNHNS and CDR2 SASEGT. Between the trimmed V and J ends, which lost 4 bases and 3 bases, there was a span of 15 bases. For the CDR3, the DNA is TGTGCCAGCAGTGGTCGGACAGGGAGGGACACCGGGGAGCTGTTTTTT. This encodes CASSGRTGRDTGELFF.

The chain combines TRBV5-4 with TRBJ2-6; perhaps TRBD2 as D (5 bases). The CDR3 loop spans 18 amino acids. The V end was cut by 0 bases, the J end by 0 bases, with 13 bases between. Germline assignment: CDR1 SGHNT and CDR2 YYREEE (reference sequence). CDR3 nucleotides: TGTGCCAGCAGCTTGGCCGTAGGACTCCTCTCTGGGGCCAACGTCCTGACTTTC. The encoded protein is CASSLAVGLLSGANVLTF.